The sequence of this T cell receptor (beta chain) was determined in a study of chronic HIV infection and antiretroviral therapy. A few counts support this clonotype. Each CDR3 protein gets one entry after TCRdb re-called the 5' RACE reads with MiXCR. The sample consists of approximately 47,000 distinct CDR3 sequences, about 18% of them appearing once. The CDR3 covers 14 residues. Germline V gives CDR1 SGHAT, CDR2 FQNNGV. Trimming left V 1 base short and J 0 bases short, with 5 bases between. The sample was peripheral blood. The gene calls are TRBV11-2 and TRBJ2-3; D unclear. The origin of this receptor is an adult who had HIV and had not received antiretroviral therapy, or was an uninfected healthy control (not recorded which). The CDR3 coding sequence is TGTGCCAGCAGCTTAGCAGCGAGCACAGATACGCAGTATTTT. Protein: CASSLAASTDTQYF.